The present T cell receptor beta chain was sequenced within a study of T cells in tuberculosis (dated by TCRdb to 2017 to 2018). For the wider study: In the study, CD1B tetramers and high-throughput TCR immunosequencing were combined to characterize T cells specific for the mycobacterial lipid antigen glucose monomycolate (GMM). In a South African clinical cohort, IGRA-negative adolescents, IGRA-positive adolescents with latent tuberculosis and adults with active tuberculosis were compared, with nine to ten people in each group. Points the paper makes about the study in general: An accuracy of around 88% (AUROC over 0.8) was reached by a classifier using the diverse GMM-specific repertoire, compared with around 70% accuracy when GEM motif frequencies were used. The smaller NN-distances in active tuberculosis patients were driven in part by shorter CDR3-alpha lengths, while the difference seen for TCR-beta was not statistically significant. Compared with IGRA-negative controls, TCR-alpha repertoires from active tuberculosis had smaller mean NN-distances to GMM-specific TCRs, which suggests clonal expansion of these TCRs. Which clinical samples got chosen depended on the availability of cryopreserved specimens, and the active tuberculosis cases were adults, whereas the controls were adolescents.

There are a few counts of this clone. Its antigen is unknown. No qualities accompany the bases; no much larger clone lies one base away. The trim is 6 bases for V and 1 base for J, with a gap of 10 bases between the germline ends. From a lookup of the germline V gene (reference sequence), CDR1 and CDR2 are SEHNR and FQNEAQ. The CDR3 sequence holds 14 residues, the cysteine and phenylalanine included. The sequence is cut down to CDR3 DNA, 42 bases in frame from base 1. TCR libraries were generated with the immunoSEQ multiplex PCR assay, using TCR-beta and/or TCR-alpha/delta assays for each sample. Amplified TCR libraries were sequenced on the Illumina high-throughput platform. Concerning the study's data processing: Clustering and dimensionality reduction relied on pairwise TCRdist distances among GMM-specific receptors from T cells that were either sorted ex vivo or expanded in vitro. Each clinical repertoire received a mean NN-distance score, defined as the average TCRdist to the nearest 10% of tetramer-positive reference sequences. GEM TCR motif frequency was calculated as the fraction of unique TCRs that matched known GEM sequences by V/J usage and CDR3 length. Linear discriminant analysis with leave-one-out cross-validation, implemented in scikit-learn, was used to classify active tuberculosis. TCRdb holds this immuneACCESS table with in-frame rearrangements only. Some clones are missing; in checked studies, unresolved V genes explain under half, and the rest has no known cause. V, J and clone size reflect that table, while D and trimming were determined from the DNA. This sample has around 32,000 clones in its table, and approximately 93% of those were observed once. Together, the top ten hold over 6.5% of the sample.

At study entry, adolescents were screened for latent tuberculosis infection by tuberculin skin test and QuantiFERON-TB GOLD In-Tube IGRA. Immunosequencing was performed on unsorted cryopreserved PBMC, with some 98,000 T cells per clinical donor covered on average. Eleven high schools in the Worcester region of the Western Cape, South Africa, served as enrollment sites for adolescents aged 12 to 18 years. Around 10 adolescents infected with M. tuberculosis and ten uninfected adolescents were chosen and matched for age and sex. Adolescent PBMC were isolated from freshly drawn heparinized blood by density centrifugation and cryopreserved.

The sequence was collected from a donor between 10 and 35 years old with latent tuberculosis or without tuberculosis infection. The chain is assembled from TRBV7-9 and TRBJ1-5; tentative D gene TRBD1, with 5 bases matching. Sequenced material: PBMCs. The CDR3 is CASRGPGSNQPQHF. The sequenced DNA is TGTGCCAGCAGGGGGCCTGGGAGCAATCAGCCCCAGCATTTT.